Here is one TCR beta chain with its context. Each CDR3 protein gets one entry in TCRdb, which reprocessed the 5' RACE reads and gives no DNA. The listing contains about 380,000 distinct CDR3 sequences. This sample is drawn from a study of T cells expressing NK-cell markers. Study in general: From sorted CD3+CD56+NKG2C+, CD3+CD56+NKG2C- and CD3+CD56-NKG2C+ T cells came the TCR beta repertoires.

Germline CDR1 reads PRHDT; CDR2 reads FYEKMQ (reference sequence). The CDR3 covers 13 residues. The chain recombines TRBV13 with TRBJ2-5; TCRdb proposes TRBD1, but this gene call is untestable without DNA. The clonotype comes from a man aged 18 to 69 in good health. What was sequenced was blood T cells: a sorted CD56 or NKG2C T cell subset, CD4+ or CD8+ T cells, or bulk PBMC T cells (not recorded which). The CDR3 sequence is CASSSLERGTQYF. Full variable domain (outside the CDR3, taken from reference TRBV13 and TRBJ2-5): AAGVIQSPRHLIKEKRETATLKCYPIPRHDTVYWYQQGPGQDPQFLISFYEKMQSDKGSIPDRFSAQQFSDYHSELNMSSLELGDSALYFCASSSLERGTQYFGPGTRLLVL.